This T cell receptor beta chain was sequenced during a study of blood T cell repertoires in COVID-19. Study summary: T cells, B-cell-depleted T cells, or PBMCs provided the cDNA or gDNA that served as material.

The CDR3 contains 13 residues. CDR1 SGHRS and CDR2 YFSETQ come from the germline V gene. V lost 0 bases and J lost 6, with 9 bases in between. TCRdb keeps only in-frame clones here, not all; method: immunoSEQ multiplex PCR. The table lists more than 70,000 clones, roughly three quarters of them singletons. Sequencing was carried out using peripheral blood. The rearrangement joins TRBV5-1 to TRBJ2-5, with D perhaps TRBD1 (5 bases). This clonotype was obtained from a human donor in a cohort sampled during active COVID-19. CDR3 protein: CASSLGMGQTQYF. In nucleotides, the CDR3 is TGCGCCAGCAGCTTGGGCATGGGGCAGACCCAGTACTTC.